The following is a TCR beta chain sequence with its context. This clone was seen once. The antigen it binds to is not known. No per-base quality is available; no much larger clone lies one base away. Using the deep immunoSEQ assay, TCR CDR3 regions were amplified from genomic DNA by multiplex PCR. For each cell subset, the extracted genomic DNA was distributed evenly across all wells of several immunoSEQ 96-well plates, and each plate served as one replicate. For sorted subsets, approximately 0.2 ug of genomic DNA, equivalent to roughly 30,000 T cell genomes, went into each replicate PCR. Purified libraries were quantified with a Qubit 3.0 fluorometer, sized on a Bioanalyzer 2100, and re-quantified with the KAPA Library Quantification kit. Each immunoSEQ 96-well plate was sequenced on its own single-read 150-cycle Illumina NextSeq 550 flow cell. In the authors' own workflow: The immunoSEQ output contained only junctional sequences without quality scores, so filtering could not match that applied to full-length reads. Sequences were annotated with PyIR, a Python wrapper for IgBLAST v1.9, using IMGT germline references to assign V/J genes and CDR3. Reads were removed for weak V/J assignments (E-value above 1e-6), missing CDR3, stop codons, out-of-frame junctions, or ambiguous translated residues. V3J clonotypes were defined as sequences sharing an identical inferred V gene, J gene, and CDR3 amino acid sequence. The percentage overlap between two repertoires was calculated by dividing the number of shared unique clonotypes by the size of the smaller repertoire. RTK rarefaction, the Chao1 estimator, and Recon v2.1 estimates of unobserved clonotypes were used to assess repertoire richness. Generation probabilities for all TCRbeta clonotypes obtained by the gDNA method from a handful of donors were computed using OLGA. Here the immuneACCESS table is served through TCRdb, limited to in-frame sequences with V and J called. Missing clones are a known gap in these copies; in checked studies unresolved V genes cover under half, and the rest lacks a known reason. V and J calls plus clone size are reproduced from that table; the DNA served to infer D and trimming. Recorded for this sample are about 660,000 clones; 74% of them occurred a single time. Approximately 1.7% of the sample lies in the top ten.

The sample comes from a study of shared clonotypes between healthy human individuals (dated by TCRdb to the early 2020s). In the study overall: The cohort comprised two women and a few men aged 18 to 49 years. For each donor, three plates each were used for CD4 naive and CD4 memory, two plates were used for CD8 naive, and one plate was used for CD8 memory. Between about 0.85 and 9.5 billion PBMCs per donor were obtained by leukapheresis. To estimate repertoire size and how much clonotype sharing occurs between individuals, the study deeply sequenced the blood TCR repertoires of several healthy adults. Different laboratories and diverse techniques were used to prepare libraries and sequence TCR repertoires, to increase sequencing depth and limit assay-specific biases.

General findings and caveats noted by the study authors: Compared with non-shared clonotypes, clonotypes shared by all four sorted-subset donors had higher generation probabilities. Sampling was limited to blood, and TCR repertoires in tissue likely differ from TCR repertoires in blood. Based on pairwise subsampling, the degree of clonotype sharing among donors was expected to be affected by sequencing depth. Even with the large sequencing depth, rarefaction of the sorted-subset datasets indicated that sequencing was incomplete. Across a few donors, approximately 5% of naive CD4, roughly 3.8% of naive CD8, approximately 2.5% of memory CD4, and approximately 0.42% of memory CD8 clonotypes were shared. The genetic and exposure-history diversity represented was limited by the small number of donors. Larger estimated clonotype richness was generally found for naive subsets than for memory subsets.

Donors were healthy HIV-negative adults with no recently reported acute infections or vaccinations. Every donor was a Caucasian adult living in Nashville, Tennessee, USA. CD4+ T cells were enriched by magnetic negative selection; naive cells were then positively selected on CD45RA, and the negative fraction formed the memory subset. After blood collection by leukapheresis, PBMCs were isolated using Ficoll-Histopaque density gradient centrifugation and then cryopreserved in the vapor phase of liquid nitrogen. Purity and quantity of every magnetically sorted T cell population were checked by analytical flow cytometry. From each sorted fraction, genomic DNA was isolated and quantified by UV absorbance on a Nanodrop 2000c. The sequenced sample was memory CD4+ T cells sorted from blood. The cell subset or site label, as the study defines it: CD45RA-negative fraction. The TCR sequence derives from a woman in her thirties in good health.

The CDR3: CASKDRGSVKTGYTF. The bases are TGTGCCAGCAAGGACAGGGGCTCGGTTAAGACTGGCTACACCTTC. The chain is made from TRBV28 and TRBJ1-2; 9 central nucleotides agree with TRBD1. The CDR3, cysteine through phenylalanine, is 15 amino acids long. The kept DNA is CDR3 alone, 45 bases in frame from the first base. As encoded in the germline V gene, CDR1 is MDHEN while CDR2 is SYDVKM. V is pruned by 7 bases and J by 7 bases, leaving 13 bases of the junction without a gene match.